This TCR beta chain originates from a study of spatial heterogeneity in lung cancer. The germline V and J ends were trimmed by 7 bases and 0 bases, with 7 bases remaining between them. Germline V gene lookup returns CDR1 SGHRS and CDR2 YFSETQ. The CDR3 totals 12 residues. TCRdb reanalysed the 5' RACE reads using MiXCR and keeps one entry per CDR3 protein. The data contain 4,500 to 6,500 distinct CDR3 sequences, about 13% of them singletons. Time point: sample taken at primary tumor resection. This clonotype was seen a handful of times. The specimen was normal lung tissue next to the tumor, collected at surgery. V gene TRBV5-1 combines with J gene TRBJ1-1, with D uncertain. The source is a female donor with early-stage non-small cell lung cancer. CDR3 coding DNA: TGCGCCAGCGTGGGAATGAACACTGAAGCTTTCTTT. As protein: CASVGMNTEAFF.